This TCR beta chain was obtained from a study of cytomegalovirus exposure and HLA in healthy donors. The sample holds a few counts of this clone. The antigen remains undetermined. PCR involved 60 Vbeta and 13 Jbeta primers. Some clones are missing from TCRdb's copy, which holds only in-frame ones; the method was immunoSEQ multiplex PCR. The data show more than 100,000 clones, about 80% seen once. General study findings and limits: Despite most TCR sequences being rare, some public TCRs occurred in many donors. The authors later found most CMV-associated TCR beta chains appeared HLA-restricted. What a later analysis reportedly showed was that an Asian-associated ancestry cluster had fewer N-insertions than the approximately 700-donor mean.

The specimen sequenced was PBMCs. The TCR was taken from a man between 35 and 55 years old in good health and CMV-seronegative.

The CDR3 sequence is CASSTGTEDNQPQHF. The CDR3 nucleotides are TGTGCCAGCAGCACCGGGACAGAGGACAATCAGCCCCAGCATTTT. This sequence joins TRBV6-6 and TRBJ1-5; TRBD1 aligns across 7 bases. The V gene's germline CDR1 is MNHNY and CDR2 SVGAGI (reference sequence). The V and J ends lost 6 bases and 3 bases, in that order; junction bases with no gene match: 8. The CDR3 totals 15 residues.